Sequencing of this T cell receptor (beta chain) was carried out in a study of long-term antiretroviral therapy in people with HIV. Study context: Some samples came about a decade before the 2015 immediate-ART recommendation, and these were the earliest. Study conclusions and caveats: It was observed that HIV repertoires exhibited narrower CDR3 length ranges than controls.

Sequencing relied on immunoSEQ assay v3.0, run at survey level. Sequencing was performed with immunoSEQ multiplex PCR; in TCRdb, only in-frame clones are kept and a portion is missing. The data hold about 21,000 clones, with approximately 90% observed a single time. CDR3 length: 14 amino acids. V lost 6 bases and J lost 5, with 16 bases in between. Germline V lookup: CDR1 LNHDA, CDR2 SQIVND (reference sequence). Notes on this clone: What it binds is not known.

The chain recombines TRBV19 with TRBJ2-5, with D possibly TRBD1 on 5 matching bases. Sample: unsorted PBMCs, taken 2.3 years after starting antiretroviral therapy. The TCR was taken from a man in his sixties with HIV. The CDR3 DNA is TGTGCCAGTAGGATCGCCCAGGGTCGGGAGACCCAGTACTTC. Its protein product is CASRIAQGRETQYF.